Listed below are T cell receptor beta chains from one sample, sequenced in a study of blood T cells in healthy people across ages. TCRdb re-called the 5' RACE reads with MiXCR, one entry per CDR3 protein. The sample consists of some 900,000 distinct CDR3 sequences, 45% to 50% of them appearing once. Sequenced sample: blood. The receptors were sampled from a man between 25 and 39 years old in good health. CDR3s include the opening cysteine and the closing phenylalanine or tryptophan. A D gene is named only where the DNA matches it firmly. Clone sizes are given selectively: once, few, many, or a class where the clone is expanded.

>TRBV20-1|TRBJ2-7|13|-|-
TGCAGTGCTAGAGCAGACTGGAGCTACGAGCAGTACTTC
CSARADWSYEQYF
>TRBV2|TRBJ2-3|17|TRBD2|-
TGTGCCAGCAGTGAAATAAGGGGACTAGCGGCCCCCGATACGCAGTATTTT
CASSEIRGLAAPDTQYF
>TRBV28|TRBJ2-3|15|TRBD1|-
TGTGCCGGCTATAGCAGGGGGCGAGCCGCAGATACGCAGTATTTT
CAGYSRGRAADTQYF
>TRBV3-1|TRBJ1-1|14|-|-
TGTGCCAGCAGCTCCAGACTCCTGAACACTGAAGCTTTCTTT
CASSSRLLNTEAFF
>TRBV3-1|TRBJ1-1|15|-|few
TGTGCCAGCAGCCAAGAAAGGCAGTTGGGGACTGAAGCTTTCTTT
CASSQERQLGTEAFF
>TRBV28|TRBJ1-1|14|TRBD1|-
TGTGCCAGCACCCCGGACAGGGGGAACACTGAAGCTTTCTTT
CASTPDRGNTEAFF
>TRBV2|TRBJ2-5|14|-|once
TGTGCCAGCAGAACTGGGGGGTTCGGAGAGACCCAGTACTTC
CASRTGGFGETQYF
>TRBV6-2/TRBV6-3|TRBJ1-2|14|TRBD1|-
TGTGCCAGCAGTTACCCGGGACAGAACTATGGCTACACCTTC
CASSYPGQNYGYTF
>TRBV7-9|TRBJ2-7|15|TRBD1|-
TGTGCCAGCAGCACCGGACAGGGCCCAGCCTACGAGCAGTACTTC
CASSTGQGPAYEQYF
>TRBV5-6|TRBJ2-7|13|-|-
TGTGCCAGCAGGGCAGGCCTATCTTTCGAGCAGTACTTC
CASRAGLSFEQYF
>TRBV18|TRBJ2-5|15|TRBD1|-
TGTGCCAGCTCCCCGGGACAGGACACCTACAATGAGCAGTACTTC
CASSPGQDTYNEQYF
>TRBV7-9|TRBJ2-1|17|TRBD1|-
TGTGCCAGCTTTGGACAGGGCGGGACAGGGTATCGCAATGAGCAGTTCTTC
CASFGQGGTGYRNEQFF
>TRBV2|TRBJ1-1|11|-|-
TGTGCCAGCAGTGCAGGGACTGAAGCTTTCTTT
CASSAGTEAFF
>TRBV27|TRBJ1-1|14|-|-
TGTGCCAGCAGTTCTATTACCGGGAACACTGAAGCTTTCTTT
CASSSITGNTEAFF
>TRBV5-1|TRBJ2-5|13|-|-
TGCGCCAGCAGCTTGGACACCCAGAGAGAGCAGTACTTC
CASSLDTQREQYF
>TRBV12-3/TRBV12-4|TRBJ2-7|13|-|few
TGTGCCAGCAGTAAAACGGATGCCTACGAGCAGTACTTC
CASSKTDAYEQYF
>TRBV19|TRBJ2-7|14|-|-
TGTGCCAGTCGGCCCTCGGCGGGGTCCTACGAGCAGTACTTC
CASRPSAGSYEQYF
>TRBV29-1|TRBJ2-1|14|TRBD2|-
TGCAGCGTCCCCCTAGCGGGGAAACGGTATGAGCAGTTCTTC
CSVPLAGKRYEQFF
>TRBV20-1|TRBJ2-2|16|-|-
TGCAGTGCTAGACCTCGGGGTAGCGGGAACACCGGGGAGCTGTTTTTT
CSARPRGSGNTGELFF
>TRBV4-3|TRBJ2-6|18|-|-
TGCGCCAGCAGCCAAGGTCTACAGGGAATCTCTGGGGCCAACGTCCTGACTTTC
CASSQGLQGISGANVLTF
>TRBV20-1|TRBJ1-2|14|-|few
TGCAGTGCCCCGGACAAATCTTCTAACTATGGCTACACCTTC
CSAPDKSSNYGYTF
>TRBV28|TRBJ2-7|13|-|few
TGTGCCAGCAGTTTCTTTCGGGGCCACGAGCAGTACTTC
CASSFFRGHEQYF
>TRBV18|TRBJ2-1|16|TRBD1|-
TGTGCCAGCTCACCCAGCGGGGACAGGGAGTACAATGAGCAGTTCTTC
CASSPSGDREYNEQFF
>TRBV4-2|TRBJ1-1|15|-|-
TGTGCCAGCAGCCAATATGGACCCCCGAACACTGAAGCTTTCTTT
CASSQYGPPNTEAFF
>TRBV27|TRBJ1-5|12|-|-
TGTGCCAGCCTCGGAAAGGGACAGCCCCAGCATTTT
CASLGKGQPQHF
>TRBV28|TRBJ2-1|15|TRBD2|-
TGTGCCAGCAGCAGTAGCGGGGGCTCCAACAATGAGCAGTTCTTC
CASSSSGGSNNEQFF
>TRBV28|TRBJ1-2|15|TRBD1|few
TGTGCCAGCAGTACGATCGACAGGGTGTCGTACGGCTACACCTTC
CASSTIDRVSYGYTF
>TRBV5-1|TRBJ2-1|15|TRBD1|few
TGCGCCAGCAGCTTGCAAGGGACAGGGTCAAATGAGCAGTTCTTC
CASSLQGTGSNEQFF
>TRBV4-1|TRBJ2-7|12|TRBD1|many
TGTGCCAGCAGTCGGGACAGGGACGAGCAGTACTTC
CASSRDRDEQYF
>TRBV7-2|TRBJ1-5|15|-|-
TGTGCCAGCAGCTTAGCGCCAGGTAGTCATCAGCCCCAGCATTTT
CASSLAPGSHQPQHF
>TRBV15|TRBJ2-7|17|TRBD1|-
TGTGCCACCAGCGGACCTCAAGACAGGGAAGGGCCTTACGAGCAGTACTTC
CATSGPQDREGPYEQYF
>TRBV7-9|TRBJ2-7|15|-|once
TGTGCCAGCAGCCCCCGGACGGTTCCCTCCTACGAGCAGTACTTC
CASSPRTVPSYEQYF
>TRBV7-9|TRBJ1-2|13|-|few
TGTGCCAGCAGCTCGGCGGCCGCCTATGGCTACACCTTC
CASSSAAAYGYTF
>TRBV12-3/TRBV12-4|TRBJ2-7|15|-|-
TGTGCCAGCAGTCCACAAACAGGGACCTCCTACGAGCAGTACTTC
CASSPQTGTSYEQYF
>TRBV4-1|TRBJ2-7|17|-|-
TGCGCCAGCAGCCAAGTCGGGGTGACCAAGGCCTCCTACGAGCAGTACTTC
CASSQVGVTKASYEQYF
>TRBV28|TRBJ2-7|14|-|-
TGTGCCAGCAGTTTTGGCAGGGGATTCTACGAGCAGTACTTC
CASSFGRGFYEQYF
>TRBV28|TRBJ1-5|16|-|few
TGTGCCAGCAGTTTGGGACTATTCGACGACAATCAGCCCCAGCATTTT
CASSLGLFDDNQPQHF
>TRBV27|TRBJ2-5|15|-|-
TGTGCCAGCAGTTTTCAACTAAGCATCCAAGAGACCCAGTACTTC
CASSFQLSIQETQYF
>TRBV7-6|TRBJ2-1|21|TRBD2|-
TGTGCCAGCAGCTTAAGGATTGCGACTAGCGGGTCTCTGAGCTCCTACAATGAGCAGTTCTTC
CASSLRIATSGSLSSYNEQFF
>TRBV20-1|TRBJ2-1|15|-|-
TGCAGTGCTAGCGGACCCAAGGGCGCCAAGAATGAGCAGTTCTTC
CSASGPKGAKNEQFF
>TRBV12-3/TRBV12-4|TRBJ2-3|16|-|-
TGTGCCAGCAGTTTTGTAGGGACATACTACACAGATACGCAGTATTTT
CASSFVGTYYTDTQYF
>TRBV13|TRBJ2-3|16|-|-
TGTGCCAGCAGTCCTTGGGGGGCTCCTAACACAGATACGCAGTATTTT
CASSPWGAPNTDTQYF
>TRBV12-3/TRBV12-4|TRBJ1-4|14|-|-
TGTGCCAGCGGAAGGGGGGGCACTAATGAAAAACTGTTTTTT
CASGRGGTNEKLFF
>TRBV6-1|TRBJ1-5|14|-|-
TGTGCCAGCAACCCCCAGGGGTCGAGTCAGCCCCAGCATTTT
CASNPQGSSQPQHF
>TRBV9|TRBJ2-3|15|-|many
TGTGCCAGCAGCCCATCTCAATCGCGCACAGATACGCAGTATTTT
CASSPSQSRTDTQYF
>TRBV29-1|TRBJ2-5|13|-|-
TGCAGCGTTGTACCGACAATCCAAGAGACCCAGTACTTC
CSVVPTIQETQYF
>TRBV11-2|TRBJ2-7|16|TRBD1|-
TGTGCCAGCAGCTTAGATCGGTGGGCAGGGGGCTACGAGCAGTACTTC
CASSLDRWAGGYEQYF
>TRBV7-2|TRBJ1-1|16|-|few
TGTGCCAGCAGCTTTCCGACAGGCCGCATGAACACTGAAGCTTTCTTT
CASSFPTGRMNTEAFF
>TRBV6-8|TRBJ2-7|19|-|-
TGTGCCAGCAGTTACTCGACGTTGCGCTTGGGGGCGGACACCTACGAGCAGTACTTC
CASSYSTLRLGADTYEQYF